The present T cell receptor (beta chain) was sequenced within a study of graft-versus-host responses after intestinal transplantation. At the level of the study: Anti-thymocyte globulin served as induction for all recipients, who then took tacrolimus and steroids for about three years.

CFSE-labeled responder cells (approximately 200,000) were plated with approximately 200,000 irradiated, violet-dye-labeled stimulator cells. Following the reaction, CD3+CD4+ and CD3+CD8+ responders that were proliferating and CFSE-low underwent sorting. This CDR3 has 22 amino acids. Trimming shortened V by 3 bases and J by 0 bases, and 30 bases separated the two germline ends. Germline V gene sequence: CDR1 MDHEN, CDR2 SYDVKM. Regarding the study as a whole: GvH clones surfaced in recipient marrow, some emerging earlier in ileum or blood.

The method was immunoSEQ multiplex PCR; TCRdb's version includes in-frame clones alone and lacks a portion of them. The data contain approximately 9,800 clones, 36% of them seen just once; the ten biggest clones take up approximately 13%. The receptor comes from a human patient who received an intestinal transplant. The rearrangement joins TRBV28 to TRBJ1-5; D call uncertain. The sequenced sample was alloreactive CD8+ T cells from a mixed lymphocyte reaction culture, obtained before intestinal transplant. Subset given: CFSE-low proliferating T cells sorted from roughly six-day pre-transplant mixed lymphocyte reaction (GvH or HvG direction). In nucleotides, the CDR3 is TGTGCCAGCAGTTTGGGTTGGAGAAGAAAGGAATTCAAGCCTTATAGCAATCAGCCCCAGCATTTT. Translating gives CASSLGWRRKEFKPYSNQPQHF.